This TCR beta chain was found in a study of T-cell reconstitution after alpha-beta-depleted transplantation in children. Study-wide findings and caveats: At one year after transplant, newly produced T cells mostly accounted for T-cell counts and diversity. Expanded graft clones, several hundred of them, were reportedly the source of alpha-beta T cells about two months after transplant.

Unique molecular identifiers were used in preparing the TCRbeta library. TCRdb reanalysed the PCR reads using MiXCR and keeps one entry per CDR3 protein. Of about a million distinct CDR3 sequences listed, around 30% are singletons. CDR3 length: 16 amino acids. Trimming took off 0 bases at V and 4 bases at J, with 15 bases between the two ends. Germline V gives CDR1 LGHNA, CDR2 YSLEER. As concerns this clonotype: Its antigen remains unknown.

This rearrangement joins TRBV4-3 to TRBJ1-1; D gene ambiguous. Sequencing used PBMCs, mostly from graft donor cells, obtained 360 days after TCRalphabeta/CD19-depleted stem cell transplant. The TCR was taken from a boy younger than two who had a stem cell transplant for SCID, so the T cells may come from the graft donor. CDR3 nucleotides: TGCGCCAGCAGCCAAGATAATGCCTGGTCGGCCACTGAAGCTTTCTTT. Its protein product is CASSQDNAWSATEAFF.